These 11 T cell receptor beta chains came from one sample sequenced in a study of T cells in Graves' hyperthyroidism and ophthalmopathy. The investigators amplified TCR beta CDR3 regions from RNA transcripts. A first-round RT-PCR of the TCR CDR3 used the HTBI primer set. MiXCR, applied by TCRdb to the multiplex PCR reads, yields one record per CDR3 protein. The sample carries about 380,000 distinct CDR3 sequences, approximately 17% recorded once. Input material: blood. These receptors were taken from a man between 18 and 29 years old with Graves' ophthalmopathy.

Turning to this clonotype: This may arise from a read error, as a much more abundant clone is one base away. The chain joins TRBV12-3 or TRBV12-4 to TRBJ2-5, with 7 nucleotides matching TRBD2. The V gene end was trimmed by 6 bases and the J gene end by 1 base; junction bases not matched to a gene: 2. The CDR3 consists of 13 residues. For the CDR3, the DNA is TGTGCCAGCAGGGGAGGGGCCCAAGAGACCCAGTACTTC. The encoded protein is CASRGGAQETQYF.

The chain is built from TRBV28 and TRBJ1-3; maybe TRBD1 (5 bases). The CDR3 extends over 16 amino acids. The germline V gene encodes CDR1 MDHEN and CDR2 SYDVKM. V shed 5 bases and J shed 0 bases, with 14 bases lying between them. CDR3 DNA: TGTGCCAGCAGTACAGCGCCCGGACACTCTGGAAACACCATATATTTT. It specifies CASSTAPGHSGNTIYF.

The chain couples TRBV28 to TRBJ1-2; perhaps TRBD1 as D (5 bases). The germline CDR1 and CDR2 sequences are MDHEN and SYDVKM. V was trimmed by 10 bases and J by 4 bases, leaving 13 bases between them. The CDR3 contains 12 residues. The CDR3 DNA is TGTGCCACCCGGGGGAACTCCTATGGCTACACCTTC. This translates into CATRGNSYGYTF.

In its sample, this clonotype was seen many times. V and J are TRBV2 and TRBJ2-3; 12 bases agree with TRBD2. J was trimmed by 1 base and V by 3 bases; bases with no gene match: 14. Germline V CDR1 and CDR2: SNHLY, FYNNEI. The CDR3 covers 20 residues. CDR3 nucleotides: TGTGCCAGCAGTGAGAGGGGCCTAGCGGGGGGGTCGAAGGGCACAGATACGCAGTATTTT. Protein: CASSERGLAGGSKGTDTQYF.

The rearrangement uses TRBV25-1 and TRBJ1-4, with 10 bases fitting TRBD1. V gave up 3 bases and J gave up 3 bases; unmatched junction bases: 7. This CDR3 has 17 amino acids. In germline, CDR1 is MGHDK, CDR2 SYGVNS. The CDR3: CASSDPGQGLANEKLFF. DNA for the CDR3: TGTGCCAGCAGTGACCCGGGACAGGGGTTGGCTAATGAAAAACTGTTTTTT.

This clonotype was counted many times. This chain connects TRBV20-1 to TRBJ1-5; D uncertain. Germline CDR1 and CDR2: DFQATT and SNEGSKA (reference sequence). This CDR3 is 12 amino acids long. The V and J ends lost 3 bases and 5 bases respectively, with 8 bases between them. CDR3 in DNA: TGCAGTGCTAGTTCCGGGGATCAGCCCCAGCATTTT. Encoded protein: CSASSGDQPQHF.

This clonotype was seen many times. The genes are TRBV11-1 and TRBJ1-1; maybe TRBD1 (5 bases). Trimming pared 5 bases from V and 1 base from J, leaving 14 bases between. The germline CDR1 and CDR2 sequences are SGHAT and FQDESV (reference sequence). CDR3 length: 15 residues. Written as DNA, the CDR3 is TGTGCCAGCAGCCCAGGGCTGACAGAGAACACTGAAGCTTTCTTT. Its translation is CASSPGLTENTEAFF.

The V gene is TRBV15, the J gene TRBJ1-4; 10 positions agree with TRBD1. Germline-derived CDR1 and CDR2 are LNHNV and YYDKDF (reference sequence). With V trimmed by 6 bases and J by 7 bases, 5 bases remained unmatched. CDR3 size: 14 residues. The CDR3 here is CATRKRDRGEKLFF. The CDR3 bases are TGTGCCACCAGAAAGCGGGACAGGGGTGAAAAACTGTTTTTT.

A remark on this clonotype: A much larger clone sits a single nucleotide away, making a read error possible. The chain uses TRBV6-1 and TRBJ2-5, with 11 bases matching TRBD2. Germline values: CDR1 MNHNS, CDR2 SASEGT. The V and J ends lost 0 bases and 1 base, in that order; junction bases with no gene match: 1. This CDR3 has 16 residues. DNA for the CDR3: TGTGCCAGCAGTGAAGCTAGCGGGGGGGCCCAAGAGACCCAGTACTTC. Translation: CASSEASGGAQETQYF.

The gene calls are TRBV6-1 and TRBJ2-5, with a possible D match to TRBD1 (6 bases). The CDR3 runs 16 residues. V gave up 4 bases and J gave up 4 bases, with 19 bases separating them. Looked up from germline, CDR1 is MNHNS and CDR2 is SASEGT. This CDR3 reads CASSGSVVPGVETQYF. As DNA, the CDR3 is TGTGCCAGCAGTGGGTCCGTGGTGCCAGGGGTAGAGACCCAGTACTTC.

The sample holds a few counts of this clonotype. The chain is built from TRBV15 and TRBJ2-5; 8 nucleotides match TRBD2. Trimming cost V 4 bases and J 4 bases; bases outside gene matches: 14. Germline CDR1 is LNHNV and CDR2 is YYDKDF (reference sequence). This CDR3 contains 17 residues. The CDR3 protein is CATSKERGGGLRETQYF. CDR3 coding DNA: TGTGCCACCAGCAAAGAACGGGGGGGGGGCCTACGAGAGACCCAGTACTTC.